This T cell receptor beta chain was recorded in a study of Ad26.COV2.S vaccination and SARS-CoV-2 variants. Study overall: Intramuscular Ad26.COV2.S doses were given once or twice, 56 days apart.

Trimming at V came to 6 bases and at J to 0 bases, leaving 5 bases not matched to a gene. The CDR3 is 15 amino acids. CDR1 LNHDA and CDR2 SQIVND come from the germline V gene (reference sequence). The treatment here: around 19 received Ad26.COV2.S at low or high dose, single or two shots; about 5 received placebo; per-sample allocation not given. Specimen acquisition occurred on day 63 following the initial vaccine or placebo injection. Sequencing used immunoSEQ multiplex PCR; TCRdb keeps in-frame clones, though not all of them. The sample has more than 300,000 clones; approximately 86% are singletons. This clone has only one observation. What it recognizes is unknown. Study observations and caveats: The placebo group had lower spike-specific TCR breadth than the vaccine recipients did.

This receptor was obtained from a person aged 18-60 years who received the Ad26.COV2.S COVID-19 vaccine or a placebo. The source material was peripheral blood, sampled in a trial of Ad26.COV2.S vaccine versus placebo. The V call is TRBV19, the J call TRBJ2-7; TRBD2 matches at 10 bases. CDR3 in amino acids: CASSISGRSSYEQYF. Here the CDR3 DNA reads TGTGCCAGTAGCATTAGCGGGAGGAGCTCCTACGAGCAGTACTTC.